This T cell receptor (beta chain) was observed in a study of tumor-infiltrating lymphocytes in primary liver carcinoma. Both blood RNA, taken from unsorted whole blood, and germline DNA were extracted. This CDR3 comprises 13 residues. The germline V and J ends were trimmed by 6 bases and 4 bases, with 16 bases remaining between them. CDR1 is SQVTM and CDR2 is ANQGSEA in the germline V gene. Production of TCR beta cDNA used approximately 0.55 ug total RNA together with a constant-region primer. Nested multiplex PCR, run for three rounds with slightly modified ARM-PCR, yielded TCR beta libraries. Both of the initial two PCR rounds ran for 10 cycles and employed TRBV1-TRBV30 forward primers alongside a C-beta reverse primer. From the multiplex PCR reads, TCRdb called clonotypes with MiXCR, one entry per CDR3 protein. The data show about 180,000 distinct CDR3 sequences, over 45% seen once.

This clonotype was obtained from a man aged 40-55 years with primary liver carcinoma and hepatitis B virus infection. Sequencing input: peripheral blood. The chain links TRBV29-1 to TRBJ2-7, with a possible D match to TRBD1 (6 bases). The CDR3 sequence is CSVGFGRGYEQYF. The CDR3 DNA is TGCAGCGTCGGGTTTGGCAGGGGATACGAGCAGTACTTC.